Here is one T cell receptor beta chain with its context. The data belong to a study of blood T cell repertoires in COVID-19. Study-level background: From the United States, Italy and Spain came samples of acute and convalescent COVID-19.

Methods used by the authors: Estimates of nucleated cell counts were drawn from the amplification of reference gene primers. Profiling relied on immunoSEQ multiplex PCR, and the TCRdb table lists in-frame clones only, not all of them. That table is the source of V, J and clone size, and D and trimming were worked out from the DNA. The sample shows about 140,000 clones, 85% to 90% of them seen only once. The sample taken for sequencing was peripheral blood. This TCR derives from a woman aged 55-70 years with active COVID-19.

The CDR3: CSVGGQSPYGYTF. DNA for the CDR3: TGCAGCGTTGGTGGACAGAGCCCCTATGGCTACACCTTC. This chain links TRBV29-1 with TRBJ1-2, with D maybe TRBD1 (6 bases). CDR1 SQVTM and CDR2 ANQGSEA come from the germline V gene. Trimming left V 4 bases short and J 4 bases short, with 13 bases between. The length of the CDR3 is 13 residues.